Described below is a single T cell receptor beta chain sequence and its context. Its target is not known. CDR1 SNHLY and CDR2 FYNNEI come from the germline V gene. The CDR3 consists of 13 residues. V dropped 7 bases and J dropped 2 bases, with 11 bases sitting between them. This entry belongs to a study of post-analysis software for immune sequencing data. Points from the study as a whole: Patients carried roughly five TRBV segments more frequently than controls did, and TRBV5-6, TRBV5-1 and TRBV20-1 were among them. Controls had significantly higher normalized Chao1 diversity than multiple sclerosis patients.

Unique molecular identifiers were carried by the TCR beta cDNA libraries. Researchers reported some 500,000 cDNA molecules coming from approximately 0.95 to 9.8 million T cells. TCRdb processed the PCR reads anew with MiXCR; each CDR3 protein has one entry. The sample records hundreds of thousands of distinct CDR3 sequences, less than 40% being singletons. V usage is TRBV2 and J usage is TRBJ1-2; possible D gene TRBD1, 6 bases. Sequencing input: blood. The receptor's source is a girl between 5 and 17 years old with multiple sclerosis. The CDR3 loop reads CASILTGNYGYTF. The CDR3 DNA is TGTGCCAGCATCCTTACAGGGAACTATGGCTACACCTTC.